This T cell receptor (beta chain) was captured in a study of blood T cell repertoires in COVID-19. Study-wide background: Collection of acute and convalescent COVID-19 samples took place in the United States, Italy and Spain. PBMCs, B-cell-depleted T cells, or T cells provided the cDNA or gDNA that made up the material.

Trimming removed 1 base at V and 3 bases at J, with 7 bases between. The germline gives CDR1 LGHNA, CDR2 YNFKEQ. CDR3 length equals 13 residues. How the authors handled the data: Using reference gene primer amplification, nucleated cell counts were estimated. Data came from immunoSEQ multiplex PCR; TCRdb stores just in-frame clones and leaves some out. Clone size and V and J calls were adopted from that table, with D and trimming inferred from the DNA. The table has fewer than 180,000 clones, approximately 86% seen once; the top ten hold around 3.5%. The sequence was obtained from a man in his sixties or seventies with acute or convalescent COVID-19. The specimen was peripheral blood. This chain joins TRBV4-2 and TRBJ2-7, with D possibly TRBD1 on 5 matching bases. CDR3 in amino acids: CASSQGQLYEQYF. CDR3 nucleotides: TGTGCCAGCAGCCAAGGACAGCTCTACGAGCAGTACTTC.